What follows are 20 T cell receptor beta chains derived from one specimen sequenced in a study of cytomegalovirus exposure and HLA in healthy donors. TCRdb's table, derived via immunoSEQ multiplex PCR, lists solely in-frame clones and lacks some. The sample holds about 250,000 clones, roughly 84% seen once. The sample taken for sequencing was PBMCs. These receptors were taken from a man aged 18 to 29 in good health and CMV-seropositive.

The V gene is TRBV2, the J gene TRBJ1-1; D is undetermined. This CDR3 comprises 14 residues. In germline, CDR1 is SNHLY, CDR2 FYNNEI. V was cut by 4 bases and J by 3 bases, with 12 bases left in between. The DNA for the CDR3 is TGTGCCAGCAGTGCCTCTATTTGGGACACTGAAGCTTTCTTT. Its protein product is CASSASIWDTEAFF.

The chain employs TRBV29-1 and TRBJ2-3; 7 nucleotides align to TRBD1. V shed 6 bases, J shed 2 bases, and the junction held 11 bases outside the gene matches. The CDR3 covers 15 residues. Germline CDR1 SQVTM, CDR2 ANQGSEA. The CDR3 nucleotides read TGCAGCGTCGAGAGGACAGGAAAGGTCACAGATACGCAGTATTTT. Encoded protein: CSVERTGKVTDTQYF.

This sequence joins TRBV7-2 and TRBJ1-5; D call uncertain. V was shortened by 5 bases and J by 5 bases, with 10 bases between the two germline ends. Per the germline V gene, CDR1 is SGHTA and CDR2 is FQGNSA. The CDR3 length is 13 residues. CDR3 DNA sequence: TGTGCCAGCAGCCTTGGTGAATATCAGCCCCAGCATTTT. Translating it yields CASSLGEYQPQHF.

The V and J genes are TRBV9 and TRBJ2-2; tentative D call: TRBD2 (6 bases). Germline V gene lookup returns CDR1 SGDLS and CDR2 YYNGEE. V was clipped by 2 bases and J by 6 bases, with 20 bases between them. The CDR3 is 17 residues long. The CDR3 is CASSVRPDGTYAGELFF. CDR3 DNA: TGTGCCAGCAGCGTCCGCCCGGACGGGACTTACGCCGGGGAGCTGTTTTTT.

This chain connects TRBV15 to TRBJ1-1; the D gene is possibly TRBD1 (6 bases). CDR1 and CDR2 from the germline V gene are LNHNV and YYDKDF (reference sequence). V lost 1 base to trimming and J lost 4 bases, with 13 bases between them. The CDR3 extends over 15 amino acids. The CDR3 DNA reads TGTGCCACCAGCAGAGCCTTTGGGGGGCGCACTGAAGCTTTCTTT. As protein: CATSRAFGGRTEAFF. The whole variable domain, filled in from reference TRBV15 and TRBJ1-1, reads DAMVIQNPRYQVTQFGKPVTLSCSQTLNHNVMYWYQQKSSQAPKLLFHYYDKDFNNEADTPDNFQSRRPNTSFCFLDIRSPGLGDTAMYLCATSRAFGGRTEAFFGQGTRLTVV.

This sequence joins TRBV29-1 and TRBJ1-2; D remains unclear. The CDR3 length is 12 residues. Trimming took 5 bases from V and 1 from J, leaving 8 bases between them. CDR1 is SQVTM and CDR2 is ANQGSEA in the germline V gene. The CDR3 nucleotides are TGCAGCGTTTCGACGGATAACTATGGCTACACCTTC. It yields the protein CSVSTDNYGYTF.

This chain connects TRBV6-6 to TRBJ1-1, with a possible D match to TRBD1 (5 bases). Germline loops: CDR1 MNHNY, CDR2 SVGAGI (reference sequence). The CDR3 is 15 residues long. The V end was cut by 5 bases, the J end by 4 bases, with 17 bases between. CDR3 residues: CASSRPGVGGTEAFF. CDR3 nucleotide sequence: TGTGCCAGCAGTCGCCCGGGGGTCGGGGGCACTGAAGCTTTCTTT.

This clone showed up just once. The V call is TRBV28, the J call TRBJ2-7; no firm D call. Germline assignment: CDR1 MDHEN and CDR2 SYDVKM. Trimming pared 3 bases from V and 5 bases from J, leaving 14 bases between. This CDR3 has 14 residues. Here the CDR3 reads CASSFFPTPNEQYF. For the CDR3, the DNA is TGTGCCAGCAGTTTCTTCCCGACTCCTAACGAGCAGTACTTC.

The chain couples TRBV5-6 to TRBJ1-2; 7 bases align to TRBD1. Germline V lookup: CDR1 SGHDT, CDR2 YYEEEE. After removal of 0 bases from V and 4 bases from J, the junction contained 9 bases not matched to a gene. The CDR3 length is 16 residues. CDR3 nucleotides: TGTGCCAGCAGCTTGGCCCTACAGGGGAACCTCTATGGCTACACCTTC. This codes for CASSLALQGNLYGYTF. Filled out from reference TRBV5-6 and TRBJ1-2, the complete variable domain reads DAGVTQSPTHLIKTRGQQVTLRCSPKSGHDTVSWYQQALGQGPQFIFQYYEEEERQRGNFPDRFSGHQFPNYSSELNVNALLLGDSALYLCASSLALQGNLYGYTFGSGTRLTVV.

The genes are TRBV11-2 and TRBJ2-2; D gene uncertain. The CDR3 runs 16 residues. Germline V gene sequence: CDR1 SGHAT, CDR2 FQNNGV. With 1 base removed from V and 4 bases from J, the gap between germline ends came to 13 bases. The CDR3 reads CASSLAIGFPTGELFF. In nucleotides, the CDR3 is TGTGCCAGCAGCTTAGCAATAGGCTTCCCCACCGGGGAGCTGTTTTTT.

The chain is built from TRBV13 and TRBJ1-1; 11 bases match TRBD1. There are 15 residues in the CDR3. Per the germline V gene, CDR1 is PRHDT and CDR2 is FYEKMQ (reference sequence). The V and J ends lost 5 bases and 1 base, in that order; junction bases with no gene match: 3. The CDR3 reads CASSRTGGRNTEAFF. Here the CDR3 DNA reads TGTGCCAGCAGCAGGACAGGGGGCCGGAACACTGAAGCTTTCTTT.

This clone was seen once. This chain connects TRBV10-2 to TRBJ2-2; 7 nucleotides agree with TRBD2. The CDR3 has 12 amino acids. Trimming at V came to 4 bases and at J to 7 bases, leaving 0 bases not matched to a gene. Germline V gives CDR1 WSHSY, CDR2 SAAADI. The CDR3 DNA is TGCGCCAGCAGTGGGGGGGGCGGGGAGCTGTTTTTT. Residues: CASSGGGGELFF.

The chain has TRBV7-8 and TRBJ1-2; the D gene is possibly TRBD1 (6 bases). V was shortened by 4 bases and J by 4 bases, with 13 bases between the two germline ends. The CDR3 loop spans 14 amino acids. CDR1 is SGHVS and CDR2 is FQNEAQ in the germline V gene. The CDR3 DNA follows: TGTGCCAGCAGCTCGGGACGGGGGCTCTATGGCTACACCTTC. Its protein product is CASSSGRGLYGYTF.

The V and J genes are TRBV18 and TRBJ1-2; D is undetermined. Germline V gene lookup returns CDR1 KGHSH and CDR2 LQKENI. CDR3 length: 15 amino acids. V dropped 0 bases and J dropped 4 bases, with 12 bases sitting between them. In DNA form, the CDR3 reads TGTGCCAGCTCACCACCGGAAAGGAGCCTCTATGGCTACACCTTC. Translating gives CASSPPERSLYGYTF.

This chain uses TRBV25-1 with TRBJ1-2, with D unclear. The CDR3 consists of 11 residues. Germline CDR1 and CDR2: MGHDK and SYGVNS. The V gene lost 2 bases and the J gene lost 8 bases, with 6 bases spanning the gap. In DNA, the CDR3 is TGTGCCAGCAGTGAAGGGGTGGGCTACACCTTC. As protein: CASSEGVGYTF.

This clone appeared once. Distinct nucleotide sequences in the sample also encode this CDR3. This sequence joins TRBV27 and TRBJ1-1; no firm D call. Trimming shortened V by 1 base and J by 3 bases, and 9 bases separated the two germline ends. Germline V CDR1 and CDR2: MNHEY, SMNVEV (reference sequence). The CDR3 loop spans 14 amino acids. CDR3 in amino acids: CASSLYRRDTEAFF. In DNA, the CDR3 is TGTGCCAGCAGTTTATATCGAAGAGACACTGAAGCTTTCTTT.

The chain joins TRBV18 to TRBJ1-2, with TRBD1 as a possible D gene (6 bases). Germline CDR1 reads KGHSH; CDR2 reads LQKENI. V shed 0 bases and J shed 1 base, with 9 bases lying between them. This CDR3 comprises 15 residues. The CDR3 nucleotides read TGTGCCAGCTCACCACCCCAGGGGCTTAACTATGGCTACACCTTC. Amino acid sequence: CASSPPQGLNYGYTF.

The chain is built from TRBV19 and TRBJ1-2; a weak D match, TRBD1 (5 bases). Trimming pared 5 bases from V and 8 bases from J, leaving 15 bases between. Germline CDR1 is LNHDA and CDR2 is SQIVND (reference sequence). This CDR3 is built from 13 residues. Written as DNA, the CDR3 is TGTGCCAGTAGTTGGGGACCCCGAGGAGGCTACACCTTC. Amino acid sequence: CASSWGPRGGYTF.

The chain is built from TRBV28 and TRBJ1-2, with D possibly TRBD1 on 5 matching bases. This CDR3 has 13 residues. The germline gives CDR1 MDHEN, CDR2 SYDVKM. Trimming removed 5 bases from V and 1 base from J, with 8 bases in between. CDR3 sequence (DNA): TGTGCCAGCAGTAGACAGAATAACTATGGCTACACCTTC. It specifies CASSRQNNYGYTF.

The chain couples TRBV11-2 to TRBJ2-5, with TRBD2 matching 7 bases. The CDR3 runs 16 residues. In germline, CDR1 is SGHAT, CDR2 FQNNGV. The junction had 14 bases not matched to a gene; V was cut back by 5 bases and J by 5 bases. This chain's CDR3 is CASSRNAGLQGETQYF. In nucleotides, the CDR3 is TGTGCCAGCAGCCGAAACGCGGGACTACAAGGGGAGACCCAGTACTTC.